The clone carrying this TCR beta chain came up a few times. TCRdb itself ran the 5' RACE reads through MiXCR, one entry per CDR3 protein. Of under 600,000 distinct CDR3 sequences in the sample, around a fifth were seen once. This sample was included in a study of T cells after yellow fever vaccination. After removal of 5 bases from V and 1 base from J, the junction contained 3 bases not matched to a gene. Germline V gives CDR1 LNHNV, CDR2 YYDKDF (reference sequence). The CDR3 is 15 residues long. This specimen was PBMCs, taken roughly 20 days after the first yellow fever vaccination. The TCR originated in a young man who received the YFV17D yellow fever vaccine. The gene calls are TRBV15 and TRBJ2-3; TRBD2 agrees at 10 bases. CDR3 sequence reads: CATSSGTSGTDTQYF. The CDR3 DNA reads as TGTGCCACCAGCTCCGGGACTAGCGGCACAGATACGCAGTATTTT.